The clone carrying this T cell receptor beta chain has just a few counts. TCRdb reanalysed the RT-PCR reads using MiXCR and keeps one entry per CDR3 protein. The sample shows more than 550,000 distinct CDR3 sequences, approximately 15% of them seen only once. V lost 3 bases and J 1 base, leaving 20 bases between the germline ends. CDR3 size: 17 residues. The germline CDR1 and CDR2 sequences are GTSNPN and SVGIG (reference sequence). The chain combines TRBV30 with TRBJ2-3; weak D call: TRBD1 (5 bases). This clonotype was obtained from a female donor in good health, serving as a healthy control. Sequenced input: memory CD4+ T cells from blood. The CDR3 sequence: CAWSRQGGRAGTDTQYF. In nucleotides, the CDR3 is TGTGCCTGGAGCCGCCAGGGTGGCAGGGCGGGCACAGATACGCAGTATTTT.